This entry features one T cell receptor (beta chain) sequence. As yet, its antigen is unknown. This specimen comes from a study of radiation and T cells in renal cell carcinoma. Study-level points and caveats: Top tumor clonotypes rose in blood 2 weeks post-radiation, then contracted.

In germline, CDR1 is SGDLS, CDR2 YYNGEE. V trimming: 3 bases; J trimming: 4 bases; junction bases outside the gene matches: 7. The CDR3 sequence is 16 residues long. Measured with immunoSEQ multiplex PCR; TCRdb has only the in-frame clones, and not every one. The table shows 150,000 to 180,000 clones, with approximately 90% occurring only once. This sample's time point: blood 2 weeks post-SBRT. The treatment: 15 Gy SBRT to primary tumor, nephrectomy 4 weeks later. Source: blood, taken from a patient whose treatment included radiotherapy and nephrectomy. This chain links TRBV9 with TRBJ1-4; 9 bases are shared with TRBD1. The TCR was taken from a woman aged 45 to 65 with renal cell carcinoma. CDR3 coding DNA: TGTGCCAGCAGCGAGAGACAGGGGGAGGATAATGAAAAACTGTTTTTT. It specifies CASSERQGEDNEKLFF.